Reported below is one T cell receptor beta chain. The target antigen is unknown. Trimming cost V 4 bases and J 6 bases, with 12 bases left between them. Germline assignment: CDR1 SGHTA and CDR2 FQGTGA. This CDR3 region has 14 residues. These data belong to a study of shared clonotypes between healthy human individuals. Findings and caveats of the study: Estimated richness values were generally larger in naive subsets than in memory subsets.

Repertoires were generated with immunoSEQ multiplex PCR, while TCRdb's copy carries only in-frame clones and drops some. The sample consists of 2,500,000 or so clones, over 85% of them appearing once. Sequencing input: naive CD4+ T cells from PBMCs. Subset specified: CD45RA+ positively selected. The chain uses TRBV7-3 and TRBJ2-2; no definite D call. This clonotype was sampled from a man between 18 and 35 years old in good health. Some clones in this sample may be carry-over from other donors' samples. In DNA, the CDR3 is TGTGCCAGCAGCTCCCTATCGACGGCCGGGGAGCTGTTTTTT. Protein product: CASSSLSTAGELFF.